A single T cell receptor (beta chain) is shown here with its context. The antigen is not known. The germline CDR1 and CDR2 sequences are SEHNR and FQNEAQ (reference sequence). The CDR3 runs 15 residues. The V gene end was trimmed by 4 bases and the J gene end by 6 bases; junction bases not matched to a gene: 6. These data belong to a study of T cell responses to AZD1222 COVID-19 vaccine. Findings and caveats of the study: Close to half of all spike-specific TCRs reportedly target regions of the variants that are unmutated.

Libraries were prepared by immunoSEQ multiplex PCR; TCRdb keeps only in-frame clonotypes and omits some of them. The sample consists of 120,000 to 150,000 clones, more than 85% of them appearing once. V usage is TRBV7-9 and J usage is TRBJ1-6, with 7 bases aligning to TRBD1. This TCR derives from an adult in good health. This material consisted of peripheral blood, taken on day 0 of AZD1222 vaccination. The CDR3 DNA reads as TGTGCCAGCAGCTCGGTGACAGGGAGTAATTCACCCCTCCACTTT. This gives the protein CASSSVTGSNSPLHF.